This TCR beta chain emerged from a study of blood T cell repertoires in COVID-19. At the level of the study: The samples span acute and convalescent COVID-19 from the United States, Italy and Spain. T cells, B-cell-depleted T cells, or PBMCs supplied cDNA or gDNA.

Original processing methods: For nucleated cells, counts were estimated from reference gene primer amplification. The table came from immunoSEQ multiplex PCR; TCRdb's copy has only in-frame clones and leaves some out. V and J calls and clone size are copied from that table; D and trimming were computed from the DNA. The data contain about 180,000 clones, about 86% of them seen just once; the ten biggest clones take up around 9%. This CDR3 spans 14 amino acids. Germline CDR1 reads ENHRY; CDR2 reads SYGVKD. The V gene end was trimmed by 0 bases and the J gene end by 4 bases; junction bases not matched to a gene: 2.

Specimen: peripheral blood. The V gene is TRBV10-3, the J gene TRBJ2-5; 7 bases are shared with TRBD2. The TCR originated in a middle-aged man with active or convalescent COVID-19. Here the CDR3 reads CAISESTGGETQYF. The CDR3 region has the DNA TGTGCCATCAGTGAGTCGACGGGGGGAGAGACCCAGTACTTC.